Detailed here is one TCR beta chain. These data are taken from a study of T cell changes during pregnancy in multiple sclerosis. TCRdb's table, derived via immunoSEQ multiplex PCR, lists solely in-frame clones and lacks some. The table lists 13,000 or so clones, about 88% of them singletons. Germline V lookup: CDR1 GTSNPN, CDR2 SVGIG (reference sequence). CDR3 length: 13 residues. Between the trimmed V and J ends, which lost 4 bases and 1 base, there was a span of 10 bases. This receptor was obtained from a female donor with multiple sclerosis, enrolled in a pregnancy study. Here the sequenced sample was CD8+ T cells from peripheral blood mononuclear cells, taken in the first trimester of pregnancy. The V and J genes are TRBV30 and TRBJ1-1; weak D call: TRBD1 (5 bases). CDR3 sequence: CAWMGTGNTEAFF. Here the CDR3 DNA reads TGTGCCTGGATGGGAACAGGGAACACTGAAGCTTTCTTT.